This T cell receptor beta chain emerged from a study of T cell responses to AZD1222 COVID-19 vaccine (dated by TCRdb to about 2021). Concerning the study at large: AZD1222 recipients given second doses at about 4 weeks or at about 12 weeks were pooled, since spike-specific TCR depth and breadth were not found to differ between the two schedules. Trial participants were enrolled by age into subgroups of 18-55, 56-69 and 70-plus years, and about 150, 27 and 61 TCR-sequenced participants, respectively, were included in these subgroups. TCR sequencing was performed for fewer than 250 trial participants, of whom around 200 were given two doses of AZD1222 and around 26 were given two doses of MenACWY control vaccine. What the work shows at the level of the full study, not this receptor alone: A significant rise in spike-specific TCR breadth and depth was observed after two AZD1222 doses relative to day 0 and relative to MenACWY recipients. In the small 56-69-year group, the increase in depth fell short of significance, most likely because of low power. Most participants were white British and females outnumbered males, and the authors suggested that clonal diversity may have been underestimated. Nearly half of unique spike-specific TCRs reportedly recognized epitopes outside regions mutated in the B.1.351 and B.1.1.7 variants. Conclusions about previously exposed vaccinees are limited, since just 5 or 6 AZD1222 recipients were seropositive for SARS-CoV-2 at baseline. Because no day 14 peak-response samples were available, repertoires were characterized only after the peak T cell response. The whole spike protein was spanned by vaccine-associated CD4 TCRs, and dominant responses were seen in regions 160-218 and 743-854.

Including the terminal cysteine and phenylalanine, the CDR3 comprises 14 residues. Only the CDR3 part of the read is kept: 42 bases, read in frame from the first base. CDR1 and CDR2, looked up from the germline V gene (reference sequence), are LNHNV and YYDKDF. Relative to germline, V is 0 bases shorter and J is 6 bases shorter, with 12 bases between their ends. The CDR3 regions of human TCRbeta chains were subjected to immunosequencing. Regarding the original processing steps: Repertoire TCRs were matched against a reference library of SARS-CoV-2-specific TCRs generated with the MIRA antigen-specificity platform. Breadth meant the fraction of unique TCRs that were SARS-CoV-2-associated, whereas depth meant the fraction of total T cells that were SARS-CoV-2-associated. Using the MIRA data, each spike-specific TCR was mapped to the spike region that the TCR reacts to and placed in a CD4 or CD8 class. Log10-transformed breadth and depth values were compared by one-way ANOVA with Sidak's multiple comparisons tests. TCRdb obtained this table from immuneACCESS and retained in-frame rearrangements with V and J assigned. These tables miss some clones; where compared with another copy, unresolved V genes account for less than half of the shortfall, and the remainder is unexplained. The DNA was the basis for D and trimming; V, J and clone size are from that table. The sample profile shows some 120,000 clones; about nine tenths of them were found once. Around 7.7% of the sample lies in the top ten.

In regard to this clone: Its antigen is still unknown. Base qualities are not recorded, but no much larger clone differs from it by a single base.

The sample's time point label, decoded: baseline before first vaccination. Samples from vaccinated people were obtained from the UK trials COV001 and COV002, which included a single-blind randomized controlled phase 2/3 trial of AZD1222 (ChAdOx1 nCoV-19) in healthy adults. For TCRbeta chain sequencing, PBMC samples were collected from trial participants at day 0 and at day 28 after the second dose. This TCR was sampled from an adult in good health. The sequenced sample was peripheral blood, obtained on day 0 of AZD1222 vaccination. This receptor chain uses TRBV15 and TRBJ2-7, with the D gene not confidently named. The CDR3: CATSRDQRNAEQYF. Here is the DNA: TGTGCCACCAGCAGAGATCAGAGGAATGCCGAGCAGTACTTC.